The 26 T cell receptor beta chains in this list originate from one sample, sequenced in a study of T-cell reconstitution after alpha-beta-depleted transplantation in children. A TCRbeta library incorporating unique molecular identifiers was prepared. TCRdb used MiXCR to reprocess the PCR reads, holding one entry per CDR3 protein. The data hold some 300,000 distinct CDR3 sequences, with about 9.4% observed a single time. Sequenced here: PBMCs, sampled before TCRalphabeta/CD19-depleted stem cell transplant. The receptors originated from a boy under two years old with acute myeloid leukemia, due to receive a stem cell transplant.

This clonotype was counted many times. The gene calls are TRBV12-3 or TRBV12-4 and TRBJ1-3, with 7 bases aligning to TRBD1. The CDR3 consists of 14 residues. The V segment lost 6 bases and the J segment 2 bases; nucleotides outside the gene matches: 4. The CDR3 reads CASSIQGTGNTIYF. CDR3 in DNA: TGTGCCAGCAGCATACAGGGGACTGGAAACACCATATATTTT.

This clonotype was found a few times. This chain connects TRBV6-2 or TRBV6-3 to TRBJ1-5; TRBD1 matches 7 bases. This CDR3 comprises 16 residues. Germline trimming cut 6 bases from V and 3 bases from J; bases unmatched to any gene: 11. The germline V gene has CDR1 MNHEY and CDR2 SVGEGT. CDR3 coding DNA: TGTGCCAGCAGCCCAACAGGGGCGGCAATCAATCAGCCCCAGCATTTT. Amino acids: CASSPTGAAINQPQHF.

At least ten counts were recorded for this clonotype. The V gene is TRBV28, the J gene TRBJ2-1, with TRBD1 matching 10 bases. V lost 5 bases to trimming and J lost 8 bases; unmatched junction nucleotides: 9. The CDR3 consists of 15 residues. The germline CDR1 and CDR2 sequences are MDHEN and SYDVKM. For the CDR3, the DNA is TGTGCCAGCAGTGACGGCCGGGACAGGGGCGATGAGCAGTTCTTC. Its protein product is CASSDGRDRGDEQFF.

At least ten counts were recorded for this clonotype. The V call is TRBV5-1, the J call TRBJ1-1; unclear D gene. Between the trimmed V and J ends, which lost 3 bases and 0 bases, there was a span of 12 bases. Germline CDR1 SGHRS, CDR2 YFSETQ. CDR3 length: 15 amino acids. The CDR3 spells CASSYGFGMNTEAFF. CDR3 coding DNA: TGCGCCAGCAGCTACGGGTTCGGGATGAACACTGAAGCTTTCTTT.

This sequence joins TRBV20-1 and TRBJ2-5; the D gene is possibly TRBD1 (5 bases). CDR1 and CDR2 (germline): DFQATT, SNEGSKA (reference sequence). This CDR3 comprises 13 residues. V was clipped by 0 bases and J by 4 bases, with 9 bases between them. The CDR3 reads CSAREAGLETQYF. CDR3 nucleotide sequence: TGCAGTGCTAGAGAGGCAGGGTTAGAGACCCAGTACTTC.

This clonotype was picked up many times. V usage is TRBV20-1 and J usage is TRBJ2-6; D may be TRBD2 (6 bases). The V and J ends lost 1 base and 0 bases respectively, with 7 bases between them. CDR1 and CDR2 from the germline V gene are DFQATT and SNEGSKA (reference sequence). The CDR3 has 15 amino acids. CDR3 protein: CSARGGVSGANVLTF. In nucleotides, the CDR3 is TGCAGTGCTAGAGGGGGGGTCTCTGGGGCCAACGTCCTGACTTTC.

The rearrangement joins TRBV4-3 to TRBJ1-1, with D possibly matching TRBD1 (6 bases). Germline V gene sequence: CDR1 LGHNA, CDR2 YSLEER. This CDR3 has 15 residues. Trimming left V 0 bases short and J 10 bases short, with 18 bases between. CDR3 in DNA: TGCGCCAGCAGCCAAGACAGGCCCGTGGGGGCTCGAGCTTTCTTT. Translating it yields CASSQDRPVGARAFF.

As regards this clonotype: A much bigger clone sits one base away, suggesting this may be a read error. This chain links TRBV7-9 with TRBJ2-5; D is undetermined. The CDR3 consists of 15 residues. Germline CDR1 reads SEHNR; CDR2 reads FQNEAQ (reference sequence). The V end was cut by 4 bases, the J end by 3 bases, with 15 bases between. As DNA, the CDR3 is TGTGCCAGCAGCTCCCCGATCAGGAATAAAGAGACCCAGTACTTC. Encoded protein: CASSSPIRNKETQYF.

The sample holds many counts of this clonotype. The chain combines TRBV5-1 with TRBJ2-1, with D possibly called TRBD1 or TRBD2 (5 bases each). Germline V gives CDR1 SGHRS, CDR2 YFSETQ. V was cut by 1 base and J by 4 bases, with 18 bases left in between. This CDR3 contains 17 residues. CDR3 DNA: TGCGCCAGCAGCTTGTCCCTGGGGGTGGGCCCTTACAATGAGCAGTTCTTC. It codes for CASSLSLGVGPYNEQFF.

This rearrangement joins TRBV4-3 to TRBJ2-5; 9 bases map to TRBD1. J gave up 2 bases and V 1 base, and 8 bases lay outside the gene matches. In germline, CDR1 is LGHNA, CDR2 YSLEER. The CDR3 runs 17 residues. The CDR3 coding sequence is TGCGCCAGCAGCCAAGGCACCGGGACAGGGATACAAGAGACCCAGTACTTC. It specifies CASSQGTGTGIQETQYF.

The sample holds a few counts of this clonotype. V and J are TRBV7-3 and TRBJ1-1, with TRBD1 matching over 9 bases. V shed 4 bases and J 4 bases; nucleotides not matched to a gene: 4. The CDR3 runs 14 residues. Per germline, CDR1 SGHTA and CDR2 FQGTGA. CDR3 nucleotide sequence: TGTGCCAGCAGCTGGAAGACAGGGGGCACTGAAGCTTTCTTT. This translates into CASSWKTGGTEAFF.

This clonotype appeared many times. The chain is built from TRBV20-1 and TRBJ2-1; D gene ambiguous. The CDR3 runs to 13 residues. The germline CDR1 and CDR2 sequences are DFQATT and SNEGSKA (reference sequence). V gave up 0 bases and J gave up 3 bases, with 6 bases separating them. The CDR3 DNA sequence: TGCAGTGCTAGAGAGTCGGGCTACAATGAGCAGTTCTTC. It yields the protein CSARESGYNEQFF.

This rearrangement joins TRBV4-3 to TRBJ2-4; tentatively, D is TRBD1 (5 bases). Trimming removed 0 bases at V and 0 bases at J, with 15 bases between. CDR1 is LGHNA and CDR2 is YSLEER in the germline V gene. This CDR3 has 18 residues. The CDR3 coding sequence is TGCGCCAGCAGCCAAGATCTGCGCAGGGATCTAGCCAAAAACATTCAGTACTTC. Translation gives CASSQDLRRDLAKNIQYF.

The sample holds many counts of this clonotype. The chain joins TRBV6-4 to TRBJ1-6; 9 positions match TRBD1. The CDR3 spans 13 residues. The germline V gene has CDR1 MRHNA and CDR2 SNTAGT. With 6 bases clipped from V and 8 bases from J, the junction kept 2 bases outside the gene matches. CDR3 sequence: CASRRTGDSPLHF. In nucleotides, the CDR3 is TGTGCCAGCAGGAGGACAGGGGATTCACCCCTCCACTTT.

The chain uses TRBV9 and TRBJ2-2; D is uncertain. This CDR3 has 13 amino acids. V lost 2 bases and J lost 2, with 4 bases in between. Germline CDR1 and CDR2: SGDLS and YYNGEE. The CDR3 protein is CASSVRNTGELFF. CDR3 coding DNA: TGTGCCAGCAGCGTCCGAAACACCGGGGAGCTGTTTTTT.

This clonotype was recorded at least ten times. The chain carries TRBV10-3 and TRBJ2-1; D tentatively reads TRBD1 or TRBD2 (6 bases each). V shed 0 bases and J shed 9 bases, with 21 bases lying between them. The CDR3 runs to 17 residues. The germline CDR1 and CDR2 sequences are ENHRY and SYGVKD. This chain's CDR3 is CAISESASDLARGEQFF. The CDR3 nucleotides are TGTGCCATCAGTGAGTCGGCTAGCGACCTCGCCAGGGGTGAGCAGTTCTTC.

This clonotype has a count of ten or more. This rearrangement joins TRBV12-5 to TRBJ2-1; D is unclear. Germline-derived CDR1 and CDR2 are LGHNT and FRNRAP. V gave up 4 bases and J gave up 2 bases, with 9 bases separating them. The CDR3 spans 14 residues. The CDR3 is CASGSTRTYNEQFF. The CDR3 DNA reads as TGTGCTAGTGGTTCAACCCGAACCTACAATGAGCAGTTCTTC.

This clonotype has only a few counts. This rearrangement joins TRBV29-1 to TRBJ2-4, with 7 bases fitting TRBD1. Germline CDR1 and CDR2: SQVTM and ANQGSEA. V was clipped by 4 bases and J by 6 bases; unmatched bases: 6. CDR3 length equals 13 residues. The CDR3 nucleotides are TGCAGCGTTGCTTCGGACAGGATAAACATTCAGTACTTC. Translation gives CSVASDRINIQYF.

This clonotype was picked up many times. V usage is TRBV12-3 or TRBV12-4 and J usage is TRBJ1-1; D uncertain. The germline V and J ends were trimmed by 3 bases and 1 base, with 6 bases remaining between them. The CDR3 totals 13 residues. The CDR3 DNA reads TGTGCCAGCAGTTTCGGTGAGAACACTGAAGCTTTCTTT. This codes for CASSFGENTEAFF.

A word on this clonotype: This clone may be a read error of a much larger clone one base away. This chain connects TRBV12-3 or TRBV12-4 to TRBJ2-2; 9 bases match TRBD1. The CDR3 contains 15 residues. Here the CDR3 DNA reads TGTGCCAGCAGAGCCGGGACAGGGAGCCCCGGGGAGCTGATTTTT. This encodes CASRAGTGSPGELIF.

This clonotype was detected ten times or more. The rearrangement uses TRBV4-1 and TRBJ2-5; D might be TRBD1 or TRBD2, each matching 7 bases. The germline V and J ends were trimmed by 2 bases and 5 bases, with 12 bases remaining between them. Germline CDR1 and CDR2: MGHRA and YSYEKL. This CDR3 is 14 amino acids long. This CDR3 reads CASSQPGGVETQYF. CDR3 nucleotides: TGCGCCAGCAGCCAACCAGGGGGGGTCGAGACCCAGTACTTC.

As regards this clonotype: A much larger clone differs from this one at a single base, so this may be a read error. The DNA for the CDR3 is TGCAGCGTTGCGGGACCAACATCGGTTGAGACCCAGTACTTC. Translated, it gives CSVAGPTSVETQYF. V usage is TRBV29-1 and J usage is TRBJ2-5; D may match TRBD1 or TRBD2 (5 bases each). V was pared by 4 bases and J by 5 bases, with 17 bases between. Germline lookup yields CDR1 SQVTM and CDR2 ANQGSEA. The CDR3 covers 14 residues.

This clonotype was observed at least ten times. This chain joins TRBV20-1 and TRBJ2-1; 9 nucleotides match TRBD2. The V segment lost 6 bases and the J segment 6 bases; nucleotides outside the gene matches: 9. This CDR3 comprises 14 residues. Germline V CDR1 and CDR2: DFQATT, SNEGSKA (reference sequence). CDR3 nucleotides: TGCAGTGCCCCGACTAGCGGTTGGGGCAATGAGCAGTTCTTC. Translation gives CSAPTSGWGNEQFF.

This clonotype was counted a few times. This chain uses TRBV20-1 with TRBJ1-2, with 9 bases aligning to TRBD1. This CDR3 spans 14 amino acids. The ends lost 4 bases at V and 2 bases at J; junction bases unmatched: 5. Germline V gene data show CDR1 as DFQATT and CDR2 as SNEGSKA (reference sequence). Here the CDR3 DNA reads TGCAGTGCTAATGCCGGGACAGGGAACTATGGCTACACCTTC. Its protein is CSANAGTGNYGYTF.

The rearrangement links TRBV20-1 to TRBJ2-1; 7 positions agree with TRBD1. The CDR3 is 15 amino acids. V lost 6 bases and J lost 2; bases outside the gene matches: 10. Germline CDR1 is DFQATT and CDR2 is SNEGSKA (reference sequence). The CDR3 loop reads CSAATTGSPYNEQFF. The CDR3 nucleotides are TGCAGTGCGGCAACGACAGGGAGTCCCTACAATGAGCAGTTCTTC.

This chain joins TRBV5-1 and TRBJ1-5; D perhaps matches TRBD1 (5 bases). With 2 bases removed from V and 6 bases from J, the gap between germline ends came to 21 bases. This CDR3 spans 17 amino acids. The germline V gene has CDR1 SGHRS and CDR2 YFSETQ. The DNA for the CDR3 is TGCGCCAGCAGCTTAGTCAGGGCCCGAGATGGTATTCAGCCCCAGCATTTT. As protein: CASSLVRARDGIQPQHF.